A selection of T cell receptor beta chains follows, all from one sample in a study of cytomegalovirus exposure and HLA in healthy donors. Sequencing used immunoSEQ multiplex PCR; TCRdb keeps in-frame clones, though not all of them. Among 95,000 to 100,000 clones, approximately 89% were seen once, and the ten largest hold under 5%. Sequenced: PBMCs. Source of these receptors: a young man in good health and CMV-seronegative. The CDR3 runs from the conserved cysteine through the conserved F or W. D genes are given only for firm matches. Rows give clone size only sometimes, using once, few, many, or a class for an expanded clone.

abundance: .; v_gene: TRBV25-1; j_gene: TRBJ2-7; d_gene: TRBD2; CDR3nt: TGTGCCAGCAGTGATGCTCTAGCGGGGGTTTTATACGAGCAGTACTTC; CDR3aa: CASSDALAGVLYEQYF
abundance: .; v_gene: TRBV30; j_gene: TRBJ1-6; d_gene: .; CDR3nt: TGTGCCTGGGGCGGACAGCAGAGATCACCCCTCCACTTT; CDR3aa: CAWGGQQRSPLHF
abundance: .; v_gene: TRBV28; j_gene: TRBJ1-5; d_gene: .; CDR3nt: TGTGCCAGCAGTTTACCCGGTGGCAATCAGCCCCAGCATTTT; CDR3aa: CASSLPGGNQPQHF
abundance: few; v_gene: TRBV29-1; j_gene: TRBJ1-1; d_gene: .; CDR3nt: TGCAGCGTTGAAGGTTGGCAGGGGAATGAAGCTTTCTTT; CDR3aa: CSVEGWQGNEAFF
abundance: .; v_gene: TRBV27; j_gene: TRBJ2-7; d_gene: TRBD1; CDR3nt: TGTGCCAGCAGTCCCCTGGGACAGGGTGACCACGAGCAGTACTTC; CDR3aa: CASSPLGQGDHEQYF
abundance: .; v_gene: TRBV4-1; j_gene: TRBJ2-7; d_gene: TRBD1; CDR3nt: TGCGCCAGCAGCCACTTGGACAGGGGGAGTGAGCAGTACTTC; CDR3aa: CASSHLDRGSEQYF
abundance: .; v_gene: TRBV10-3; j_gene: TRBJ1-1; d_gene: .; CDR3nt: TGTGCCATCAGTGGCGGGGGGGCGATGAACACTGAAGCTTTCTTT; CDR3aa: CAISGGGAMNTEAFF
abundance: once; v_gene: TRBV5-1; j_gene: TRBJ2-7; d_gene: TRBD1; CDR3nt: TGCGCCAGCAGCGCAGGACAGGGTCACGAGCAGTACTTC; CDR3aa: CASSAGQGHEQYF
abundance: .; v_gene: TRBV30; j_gene: TRBJ2-1; d_gene: TRBD2; CDR3nt: TGTGCCTGGAGTGCTCCCGCCTCGCGACTAGCAGAGAATGAGCAGTTCTTC; CDR3aa: CAWSAPASRLAENEQFF
abundance: .; v_gene: TRBV4-1; j_gene: TRBJ2-1; d_gene: TRBD1; CDR3nt: TGCGCCAGCACCGGACAGGGGGCCGTGGAGCAGTTCTTC; CDR3aa: CASTGQGAVEQFF
abundance: once; v_gene: TRBV5-1; j_gene: TRBJ2-7; d_gene: TRBD1; CDR3nt: TGCGCCAGCAGCTTGGAGGGACAGGGAGGGTACGAGCAGTACTTC; CDR3aa: CASSLEGQGGYEQYF
abundance: .; v_gene: TRBV27; j_gene: TRBJ2-5; d_gene: TRBD1; CDR3nt: TGTGCCAGCAGCCTGGACAGGGGCACAGAGACCCAGTACTTC; CDR3aa: CASSLDRGTETQYF
abundance: .; v_gene: TRBV7-9; j_gene: TRBJ2-1; d_gene: TRBD2; CDR3nt: TGTGCCAGCAGCTCCCTCATCGGACTAGTACATAATGAGCAGTTCTTC; CDR3aa: CASSSLIGLVHNEQFF
abundance: .; v_gene: TRBV4-2; j_gene: TRBJ1-2; d_gene: TRBD1; CDR3nt: TGTGCCAGCAGCCAAGTCAAGGTGGATTGGACAGGGAGCGGCTACACCTTC; CDR3aa: CASSQVKVDWTGSGYTF
abundance: .; v_gene: TRBV7-9; j_gene: TRBJ2-2; d_gene: TRBD1; CDR3nt: TGTGCCAGCAGCCTCAGGACAGGGAAGAACACCGGGGAGCTGTTTTTT; CDR3aa: CASSLRTGKNTGELFF
abundance: .; v_gene: TRBV6-5; j_gene: TRBJ1-5; d_gene: .; CDR3nt: TGTGCCAGCAGGGCCAATAGCAATCAGCCCCAGCATTTT; CDR3aa: CASRANSNQPQHF